Following are 19 T cell receptor beta chains from one sample sequenced in a study of T cell responses to AZD1222 COVID-19 vaccine. Repertoires were generated with immunoSEQ multiplex PCR, while TCRdb's copy carries only in-frame clones and drops some. The sample includes 90,000 to 120,000 clones, more than 80% of them seen just once. The specimen was peripheral blood, collected on day 0 of AZD1222 vaccination. The source is an adult in good health.

This chain joins TRBV10-3 and TRBJ1-1; TRBD1 matches 8 bases. The length of the CDR3 is 13 residues. The germline V gene encodes CDR1 ENHRY and CDR2 SYGVKD. The V segment lost 3 bases and the J segment 5 bases; nucleotides outside the gene matches: 2. DNA for the CDR3: TGTGCCATCAGTGACAGGGGGCGAACTGAAGCTTTCTTT. Its translation: CAISDRGRTEAFF.

The rearrangement joins TRBV6-2 or TRBV6-3 to TRBJ1-1, with D possibly being TRBD1 (5 bases). V dropped 5 bases and J dropped 8 bases, with 18 bases sitting between them. The CDR3 contains 14 residues. Per germline, CDR1 MNHEY and CDR2 SVGEGT. Here the CDR3 DNA reads TGTGCCAGCAGTGATAGGGGTCGAAAGGCAGAAGCTTTCTTT. The encoded protein is CASSDRGRKAEAFF.

The CDR3 region has the DNA TGTGCCAGCAGCTTGGGTCCCCTTACGGATGAGCAGTTCTTC. Translating gives CASSLGPLTDEQFF. The chain links TRBV5-8 to TRBJ2-1; D call uncertain. Trimming left V 0 bases short and J 8 bases short, with 12 bases between. CDR1 is SGHTS and CDR2 is YDEGEE in the germline V gene. The length of the CDR3 is 14 residues.

The rearrangement joins TRBV15 to TRBJ2-5; 9 positions agree with TRBD2. Germline V gene lookup returns CDR1 LNHNV and CDR2 YYDKDF (reference sequence). This CDR3 has 18 amino acids. Unmatched junction bases numbered 12, after V lost 0 bases and J lost 4 bases. In nucleotides, the CDR3 is TGTGCCACCAGCAGAGATCTTCTGGCGGGAGGGCCTCGAGAGACCCAGTACTTC. Protein sequence: CATSRDLLAGGPRETQYF.

V usage is TRBV3-1 (or the pseudogene TRBV3-2) and J usage is TRBJ2-1; 11 bases agree with TRBD2. The V segment lost 1 base and the J segment 9 bases; nucleotides outside the gene matches: 14. CDR3 size: 18 residues. The V gene's germline CDR1 is LGHDT and CDR2 YNNKEL (reference sequence). This chain's CDR3 is CASSQAGLAGGPGGEQFF. The DNA for the CDR3 is TGTGCCAGCAGCCAAGCTGGCCTAGCGGGAGGCCCGGGGGGTGAGCAGTTCTTC.

CDR3 in DNA: TGCAGCGTCGACGACAATGAGCAGTTCTTC. Translating gives CSVDDNEQFF. The V call is TRBV29-1, the J call TRBJ2-1; D gene ambiguous. The V and J ends lost 6 bases and 5 bases respectively, with 5 bases between them. This CDR3 has 10 residues. From germline, CDR1 is SQVTM and CDR2 ANQGSEA.

The chain uses TRBV3-1 (or the pseudogene TRBV3-2) and TRBJ2-7, with 10 bases that match TRBD1. With 2 bases clipped from V and 5 bases from J, the junction kept 9 bases outside the gene matches. Germline assignment: CDR1 LGHDT and CDR2 YNNKEL (reference sequence). This CDR3 contains 16 residues. This CDR3 is CASSQKGAGQGHEQYF. DNA of the CDR3: TGTGCCAGCAGCCAAAAGGGGGCGGGACAGGGGCACGAGCAGTACTTC.

This rearrangement joins TRBV7-2 to TRBJ1-2; tentatively, D is TRBD1 (6 bases). The CDR3 has 14 amino acids. The germline V gene encodes CDR1 SGHTA and CDR2 FQGNSA. Trimming removed 2 bases at V and 8 bases at J, with 15 bases between. The CDR3 DNA follows: TGTGCCAGCAGCTTATTTACGAGGGGGACCGGCTACACCTTC. This translates into CASSLFTRGTGYTF.

The rearrangement uses TRBV7-2 and TRBJ1-2, with D hard to call. CDR3 length equals 12 residues. CDR1 is SGHTA, CDR2 FQGNSA, per germline. V was pared by 5 bases and J by 5 bases, with 9 bases between. CDR3 sequence (DNA): TGTGCCAGCAGCCCCACGGGTTATGGCTACACCTTC. Protein: CASSPTGYGYTF. Together with reference TRBV7-2 and TRBJ1-2, the CDR3 gives the full variable domain: GAGVSQSPSNKVTEKGKDVELRCDPISGHTALYWYRQSLGQGLEFLIYFQGNSAPDKSGLPSDRFSAERTGGSVSTLTIQRTQQEDSAVYLCASSPTGYGYTFGSGTRLTVV.

J is TRBJ1-3 and V is TRBV9; no firm D call. CDR3 length equals 16 residues. Germline V CDR1 and CDR2: SGDLS, YYNGEE. Trimming removed 3 bases from V and 0 bases from J, with 13 bases in between. CDR3 bases: TGTGCCAGCAGCGGGCCGCTTGATAGCTCTGGAAACACCATATATTTT. Its translation is CASSGPLDSSGNTIYF.

This clone has just one count. The chain has TRBV2 and TRBJ1-4; tentative D call: TRBD1 (6 bases). The V gene's germline CDR1 is SNHLY and CDR2 FYNNEI. The CDR3 covers 14 residues. V gave up 6 bases and J gave up 8 bases, with 16 bases separating them. This CDR3 is CASRIQGGGEKLFF. The CDR3 DNA sequence: TGTGCCAGCAGAATACAGGGAGGAGGAGAAAAACTGTTTTTT.

The CDR3, as DNA: TGTGCCACCCGGACTAGCGGAGAAAGGAGGCAGTACTTC. Translation: CATRTSGERRQYF. V and J are TRBV27 and TRBJ2-7, with TRBD2 matching over 10 bases. V lost 10 bases to trimming and J lost 9 bases; unmatched junction nucleotides: 12. The CDR3 sequence is 13 residues long. Germline V gene lookup returns CDR1 MNHEY and CDR2 SMNVEV (reference sequence).

The rearrangement uses TRBV6-5 and TRBJ1-2; TRBD1 matches 8 bases. The CDR3 is 13 residues long. Germline CDR1 reads MNHEY; CDR2 reads SVGAGI. The junction had 4 bases not matched to a gene; V was cut back by 6 bases and J by 4 bases. CDR3 sequence (DNA): TGTGCCAGCAGCAAAACAGGGGGCTATGGCTACACCTTC. As protein: CASSKTGGYGYTF.

The V gene is TRBV4-2, the J gene TRBJ2-2, with 7 bases aligning to TRBD2. Per the germline V gene, CDR1 is LGHNA and CDR2 is YNFKEQ. The CDR3 length is 18 residues. The J segment lost 2 bases and the V segment lost 0 bases, leaving 9 bases of the junction unmatched. The DNA for the CDR3 is TGTGCCAGCAGCCAAGAAAGTCAAAGCGGGGCAAACACCGGGGAGCTGTTTTTT. This gives the protein CASSQESQSGANTGELFF.

The J gene is TRBJ1-5, the V gene TRBV9; no firm D call. This CDR3 is built from 15 residues. The V gene lost 0 bases and the J gene lost 0 bases, with 7 bases spanning the gap. The germline V gene encodes CDR1 SGDLS and CDR2 YYNGEE. CDR3 bases: TGTGCCAGCAGCGTAGGCTGGGGTAGCAATCAGCCCCAGCATTTT. This translates into CASSVGWGSNQPQHF.

V and J are TRBV19 and TRBJ2-7; the D gene is possibly TRBD2 (5 bases). Germline V gives CDR1 LNHDA, CDR2 SQIVND (reference sequence). V was pared by 6 bases and J by 3 bases, with 12 bases between. This CDR3 comprises 13 residues. CDR3 coding DNA: TGTGCCAGTAGCCCACCGGGGAGCTACGAGCAGTACTTC. Amino acids: CASSPPGSYEQYF.

The J gene is TRBJ2-7, the V gene TRBV29-1, with D possibly being TRBD1 or TRBD2 (5 bases each). Trimming shortened V by 2 bases and J by 4 bases, and 9 bases separated the two germline ends. Per the germline V gene, CDR1 is SQVTM and CDR2 is ANQGSEA. This CDR3 is 12 amino acids long. The CDR3 DNA sequence: TGCAGCGTTGAACAGGGAGCGTACGAGCAGTACTTC. Translating gives CSVEQGAYEQYF.

V and J are TRBV30 and TRBJ1-1; D ambiguous. The length of the CDR3 is 13 residues. The V gene lost 4 bases and the J gene lost 4 bases, with 13 bases spanning the gap. Germline lookup yields CDR1 GTSNPN and CDR2 SVGIG (reference sequence). CDR3 region: CAWNKDGGTEAFF. The CDR3 DNA reads as TGTGCCTGGAATAAGGACGGAGGCACTGAAGCTTTCTTT. The full variable domain, rest sourced from reference TRBV30 and TRBJ1-1, is SQTIHQWPATLVQPVGSPLSLECTVEGTSNPNLYWYRQAAGRGLQLLFYSVGIGQISSEVPQNLSASRPQDRQFILSSKKLLLSDSGFYLCAWNKDGGTEAFFGQGTRLTVV.

V is TRBV19 and J is TRBJ1-5; D may be TRBD1 (5 bases). The ends were cut back, 4 bases at V and 6 bases at J, with 10 bases in the middle. The germline V gene has CDR1 LNHDA and CDR2 SQIVND (reference sequence). The CDR3 consists of 13 residues. DNA for the CDR3: TGTGCCAGTAGTACCCCGGGGGGTCAGCCCCAGCATTTT. It is translated as CASSTPGGQPQHF.